A single sample gave rise to the 27 T cell receptor beta chains below, sequenced in a study of T cell changes during pregnancy in multiple sclerosis. Sequenced by immunoSEQ multiplex PCR; TCRdb stores in-frame clones only, minus some. The profile shows about 50,000 clones, roughly nine tenths of them singletons. The specimen comprised CD4+ T cells from peripheral blood mononuclear cells, sampled after pregnancy. These receptors all stem from a female donor with multiple sclerosis, enrolled in a pregnancy study.

The chain links TRBV30 to TRBJ1-4; no firm D call. Trimming cost V 7 bases and J 0 bases, with 9 bases left between them. This CDR3 spans 13 amino acids. Per the germline V gene, CDR1 is GTSNPN and CDR2 is SVGIG (reference sequence). The CDR3 protein is CAYGPATNEKLFF. In DNA, the CDR3 is TGTGCCTATGGGCCTGCAACTAATGAAAAACTGTTTTTT.

V is TRBV7-9 and J is TRBJ2-2, with 11 bases lining up with TRBD2. This CDR3 region has 17 residues. CDR1 and CDR2 from the germline V gene are SEHNR and FQNEAQ (reference sequence). After removal of 0 bases from V and 6 bases from J, the junction contained 6 bases not matched to a gene. CDR3 nucleotide sequence: TGTGCCAGCAGCTTAGCGCTTAGCGGGAGGGCCCCCGGGGAGCTGTTTTTT. The encoded protein is CASSLALSGRAPGELFF.

This chain links TRBV10-2 with TRBJ1-5, with unresolved D. The CDR3 contains 14 residues. V was pared by 0 bases and J by 0 bases, with 3 bases between. The germline CDR1 and CDR2 sequences are WSHSY and SAAADI. CDR3 in DNA: TGCGCCAGCAGTGAGTCTCATAGCAATCAGCCCCAGCATTTT. Residues: CASSESHSNQPQHF.

This sequence joins TRBV10-3 and TRBJ2-7, with TRBD2 as a possible D gene (6 bases). V lost 0 bases and J lost 2, with 8 bases in between. Looked up from germline, CDR1 is ENHRY and CDR2 is SYGVKD. This CDR3 is built from 14 residues. The CDR3: CAISESRTTYEQYF. CDR3 sequence (DNA): TGTGCCATCAGTGAGTCCAGGACTACCTACGAGCAGTACTTC.

This clone occurred a few times. The chain combines TRBV10-3 with TRBJ1-4; D ambiguous. V was pared by 2 bases and J by 5 bases, with 3 bases between. The CDR3 consists of 12 residues. Germline V gene sequence: CDR1 ENHRY, CDR2 SYGVKD. CDR3 sequence: CAISELNEKLFF. In nucleotides, the CDR3 is TGTGCCATCAGTGAGCTCAATGAAAAACTGTTTTTT.

The V call is TRBV30, the J call TRBJ1-1; D gene uncertain. This CDR3 is built from 13 residues. Per the germline V gene, CDR1 is GTSNPN and CDR2 is SVGIG (reference sequence). Trimming shortened V by 2 bases and J by 0 bases, and 7 bases separated the two germline ends. CDR3 amino acids: CAWSKTLNTEAFF. CDR3 in DNA: TGTGCCTGGAGTAAGACACTGAACACTGAAGCTTTCTTT. Full variable domain (missing parts from reference TRBV30 and TRBJ1-1): SQTIHQWPATLVQPVGSPLSLECTVEGTSNPNLYWYRQAAGRGLQLLFYSVGIGQISSEVPQNLSASRPQDRQFILSSKKLLLSDSGFYLCAWSKTLNTEAFFGQGTRLTVV.

The V and J genes are TRBV10-3 and TRBJ1-5; 8 nucleotides line up with TRBD1. The CDR3 consists of 14 residues. CDR1 and CDR2 from the germline V gene are ENHRY and SYGVKD. Trimming cost V 10 bases and J 0 bases; bases outside gene matches: 5. The DNA of the CDR3 is TGTGCCACAGGACAGGGTTATAGCAATCAGCCCCAGCATTTT. The encoded protein is CATGQGYSNQPQHF.

The chain recombines TRBV7-9 with TRBJ2-1; D ambiguous. Germline V lookup: CDR1 SEHNR, CDR2 FQNEAQ (reference sequence). V was clipped by 1 base and J by 0 bases, with 7 bases between them. The CDR3 extends over 15 amino acids. The CDR3 is CASSLGSSSYNEQFF. The CDR3 DNA reads as TGTGCCAGCAGCTTAGGATCTAGCTCCTACAATGAGCAGTTCTTC.

The chain is built from TRBV7-2 and TRBJ2-5; 14 bases align to TRBD2. CDR3 length: 16 amino acids. Germline CDR1 SGHTA, CDR2 FQGNSA. V lost 5 bases, J lost 9 bases, and 11 bases stayed unmatched. The CDR3: CASSPGLAGGLEAQYF. Here the CDR3 DNA reads TGTGCCAGCAGCCCTGGACTAGCGGGAGGCCTCGAGGCCCAGTACTTC.

The J gene is TRBJ2-7, the V gene TRBV7-2, with D possibly being TRBD2 (6 bases). V was clipped by 5 bases and J by 7 bases, with 15 bases between them. The CDR3 runs 13 residues. Germline values: CDR1 SGHTA, CDR2 FQGNSA. CDR3 DNA: TGTGCCAGCAGCGCTGTTCTAGCGAGGGAGCAGTACTTC. Protein product: CASSAVLAREQYF.

The CDR3 coding sequence is TGTGCCAGCAGCCTCCTTCCGGACCGGCGGGGCAATCAGCCCCAGCATTTT. It specifies CASSLLPDRRGNQPQHF. The chain is built from TRBV7-6 and TRBJ1-5, with D uncertain. Trimming took off 5 bases at V and 2 bases at J, with 19 bases between the two ends. In germline, CDR1 is SGHVS, CDR2 FNYEAQ. CDR3 length equals 17 residues.

The chain links TRBV5-1 to TRBJ1-2, with a possible D match to TRBD1 (6 bases). With 3 bases removed from V and 3 bases from J, the gap between germline ends came to 6 bases. The CDR3 runs to 12 residues. CDR1 and CDR2 (germline): SGHRS, YFSETQ. The CDR3 sequence: CASSSGDYGYTF. The CDR3 coding sequence is TGCGCCAGCAGCTCAGGGGACTATGGCTACACCTTC.

The chain links TRBV5-1 to TRBJ2-7, with TRBD2 matching over 7 bases. J lost 9 bases, V lost 0 bases, and 9 bases had no gene match. Germline V gene sequence: CDR1 SGHRS, CDR2 YFSETQ. This CDR3 is built from 14 residues. This CDR3 is CASSLGPLREAQYF. In nucleotides, the CDR3 is TGCGCCAGCAGCTTGGGCCCCCTCCGGGAGGCGCAGTACTTC.

The chain has TRBV28 and TRBJ2-3; D may be TRBD1 (6 bases). In germline, CDR1 is MDHEN, CDR2 SYDVKM. This CDR3 spans 14 amino acids. Trimming stripped 4 bases from V and 1 base from J, with 9 bases between. CDR3: CASSSSGGTDTQYF. As DNA, the CDR3 is TGTGCCAGCAGTTCTTCAGGGGGCACAGATACGCAGTATTTT.

The J gene is TRBJ2-7, the V gene TRBV7-9; no reliable D call. V shed 2 bases and J shed 4 bases, with 6 bases lying between them. The CDR3 totals 12 residues. CDR1 and CDR2 from the germline V gene are SEHNR and FQNEAQ (reference sequence). Written as DNA, the CDR3 is TGTGCCAGCAGCTTAATGAGATACGAGCAGTACTTC. Amino acids: CASSLMRYEQYF. Filled out from reference TRBV7-9 and TRBJ2-7, the complete variable domain reads DTGVSQNPRHKITKRGQNVTFRCDPISEHNRLYWYRQTLGQGPEFLTYFQNEAQLEKSRLLSDRFSAERPKGSFSTLEIQRTEQGDSAMYLCASSLMRYEQYFGPGTRLTVT.

The chain couples TRBV18 to TRBJ2-5; possibly TRBD1 for D (5 bases). With 1 base removed from V and 5 bases from J, the gap between germline ends came to 11 bases. Germline CDR1 reads KGHSH; CDR2 reads LQKENI. There are 14 residues in the CDR3. The CDR3 region has the DNA TGTGCCAGCTCACCACAGGGGAAAGGGGAGACCCAGTACTTC. Translated, it gives CASSPQGKGETQYF.

As DNA, the CDR3 is TGCGCCAGCAGCCAAGATGGAGGAGTAAATGCAGAGACCCAGTACTTC. The encoded protein is CASSQDGGVNAETQYF. The chain couples TRBV4-1 to TRBJ2-5; D may be TRBD2 (5 bases). CDR3 length: 16 amino acids. Per germline, CDR1 MGHRA and CDR2 YSYEKL. Between the trimmed V and J ends, which lost 0 bases and 4 bases, there was a span of 15 bases.

This chain links TRBV7-9 with TRBJ2-6; D might be TRBD1 (6 bases). With 5 bases removed from V and 1 base from J, the gap between germline ends came to 18 bases. The CDR3 is 18 residues long. The germline V gene has CDR1 SEHNR and CDR2 FQNEAQ (reference sequence). CDR3 sequence (DNA): TGTGCCAGCAGCGCAACGGGACAAAGGTTATCTGGGGCCAACGTCCTGACTTTC. It translates to CASSATGQRLSGANVLTF. The full variable domain, with the rest looked up from reference TRBV7-9 and TRBJ2-6, is DTGVSQNPRHKITKRGQNVTFRCDPISEHNRLYWYRQTLGQGPEFLTYFQNEAQLEKSRLLSDRFSAERPKGSFSTLEIQRTEQGDSAMYLCASSATGQRLSGANVLTFGAGSRLTVL.

This sequence joins TRBV12-2 and TRBJ2-5; the table names TRBD2, a call not compared with the DNA. TRBV12-2 is reported as a pseudogene. This CDR3 is 16 amino acids long. The CDR3 nucleotides are TGTGCAAGTCGCTTCGAGGGCGGAGGGCCAGGGGAGACCCAGTACTTC. It codes for CASRFEGGGPGETQYF.

The chain uses TRBV11-2 and TRBJ2-1; 10 nucleotides agree with TRBD2. The ends lost 6 bases at V and 6 bases at J; junction bases unmatched: 14. Germline V lookup: CDR1 SGHAT, CDR2 FQNNGV. CDR3 length equals 17 residues. This CDR3 is CASSPGLAPRARNEQFF. The CDR3 DNA is TGTGCCAGCAGTCCGGGACTAGCGCCAAGGGCCCGCAATGAGCAGTTCTTC.

The chain uses TRBV19 and TRBJ1-1; D not resolved. The germline V gene encodes CDR1 LNHDA and CDR2 SQIVND (reference sequence). Trimming shortened V by 2 bases and J by 2 bases, and 6 bases separated the two germline ends. The CDR3 runs to 13 residues. This CDR3 reads CASSISINTEAFF. Written as DNA, the CDR3 is TGTGCCAGTAGTATATCAATTAACACTGAAGCTTTCTTT.

The chain is built from TRBV5-1 and TRBJ1-1; 7 nucleotides match TRBD1. The junction had 5 bases not matched to a gene; V was cut back by 0 bases and J by 0 bases. The CDR3 consists of 16 residues. The germline gives CDR1 SGHRS, CDR2 YFSETQ. The CDR3 loop is CASSLAETGVNTEAFF. Written as DNA, the CDR3 is TGCGCCAGCAGCTTGGCTGAAACAGGGGTGAACACTGAAGCTTTCTTT. The variable domain in full, completed from reference TRBV5-1 and TRBJ1-1, reads KAGVTQTPRYLIKTRGQQVTLSCSPISGHRSVSWYQQTPGQGLQFLFEYFSETQRNKGNFPGRFSGRQFSNSRSEMNVSTLELGDSALYLCASSLAETGVNTEAFFGQGTRLTVV.

The rearrangement links TRBV5-1 to TRBJ2-1; the match to TRBD1 covers 8 bases. The CDR3 covers 15 residues. The germline gives CDR1 SGHRS, CDR2 YFSETQ. V trimming: 4 bases; J trimming: 4 bases; junction bases outside the gene matches: 7. The CDR3 here is CASSPSGDRYNEQFF. The CDR3 region has the DNA TGCGCCAGCAGCCCCTCGGGGGACAGGTACAATGAGCAGTTCTTC.

The chain has TRBV27 and TRBJ1-3; D ambiguous. Germline CDR1 reads MNHEY; CDR2 reads SMNVEV (reference sequence). The CDR3 totals 11 residues. Trimming took 10 bases from V and 0 from J, leaving 4 bases between them. The CDR3, as DNA: TGTGCCACCCTCTCTGGAAACACCATATATTTT. Its protein is CATLSGNTIYF.

The chain recombines TRBV7-2 with TRBJ2-1, with 9 positions matching TRBD2. CDR3 length: 15 residues. Trimming at V came to 5 bases and at J to 1 base, leaving 3 bases not matched to a gene. Looked up from germline, CDR1 is SGHTA and CDR2 is FQGNSA. CDR3 bases: TGTGCCAGCAGCCCGACTAGCGGTTCCTACAATGAGCAGTTCTTC. Residues: CASSPTSGSYNEQFF.

The CDR3 DNA reads as TGCGCCAGCAGCTTGGCTGCGCAGGGTGGACAGTTCTTC. Encoded protein: CASSLAAQGGQFF. V and J are TRBV5-1 and TRBJ2-1; TRBD1 might be the D (5 bases). Trimming removed 0 bases from V and 13 bases from J, with 14 bases in between. The CDR3 is made up of 13 amino acids. CDR1 is SGHRS and CDR2 is YFSETQ in the germline V gene.

This chain uses TRBV20-1 with TRBJ2-5; no reliable D call. The CDR3 has 11 amino acids. Germline CDR1 DFQATT, CDR2 SNEGSKA (reference sequence). V lost 5 bases, J lost 0 bases, and 4 bases lay in between. This CDR3 is CSAFYQETQYF. CDR3 nucleotide sequence: TGCAGTGCTTTCTACCAAGAGACCCAGTACTTC.